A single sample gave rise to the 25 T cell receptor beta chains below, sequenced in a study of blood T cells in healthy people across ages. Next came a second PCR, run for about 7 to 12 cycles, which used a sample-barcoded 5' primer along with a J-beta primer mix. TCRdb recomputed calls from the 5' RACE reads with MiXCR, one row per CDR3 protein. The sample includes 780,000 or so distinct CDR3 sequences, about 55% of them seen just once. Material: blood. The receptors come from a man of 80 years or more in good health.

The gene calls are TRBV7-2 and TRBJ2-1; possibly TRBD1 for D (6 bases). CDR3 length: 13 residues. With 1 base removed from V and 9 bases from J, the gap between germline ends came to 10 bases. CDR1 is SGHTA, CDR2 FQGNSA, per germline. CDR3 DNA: TGTGCCAGCAGCTTAGATCAACAGGGTGAGCAGTTCTTC. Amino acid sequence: CASSLDQQGEQFF. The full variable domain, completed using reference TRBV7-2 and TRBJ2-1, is GAGVSQSPSNKVTEKGKDVELRCDPISGHTALYWYRQSLGQGLEFLIYFQGNSAPDKSGLPSDRFSAERTGGSVSTLTIQRTQQEDSAVYLCASSLDQQGEQFFGPGTRLTVL.

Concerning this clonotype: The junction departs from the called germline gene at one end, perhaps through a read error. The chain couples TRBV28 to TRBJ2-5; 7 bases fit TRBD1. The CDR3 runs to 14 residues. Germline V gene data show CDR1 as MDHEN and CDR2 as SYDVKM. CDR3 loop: CASSLHRGPQTQYF. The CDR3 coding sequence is TGTGCCAGCAGTTTACACAGGGGACCCCAGACTCAGTACTTC. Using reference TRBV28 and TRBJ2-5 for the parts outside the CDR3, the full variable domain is DVKVTQSSRYLVKRTGEKVFLECVQDMDHENMFWYRQDPGLGLRLIYFSYDVKMKEKGDIPEGYSVSREKKERFSLILESASTNQTSMYLCASSLHRGPQTQYFGPGTRLLVL.

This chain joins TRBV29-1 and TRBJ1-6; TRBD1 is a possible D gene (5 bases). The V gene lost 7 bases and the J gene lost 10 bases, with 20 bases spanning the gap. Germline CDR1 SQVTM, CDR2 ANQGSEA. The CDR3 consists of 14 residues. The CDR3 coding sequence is TGCAGCGCGCGCACCGGGACGGCCTCCTCACCCCTCCACTTT. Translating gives CSARTGTASSPLHF.

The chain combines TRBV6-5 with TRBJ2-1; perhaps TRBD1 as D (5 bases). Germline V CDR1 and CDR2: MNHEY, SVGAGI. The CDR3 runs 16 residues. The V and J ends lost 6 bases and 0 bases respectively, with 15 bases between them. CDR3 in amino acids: CASSCTDRNSYNEQFF. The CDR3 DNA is TGTGCCAGCAGCTGCACCGACAGAAACTCCTACAATGAGCAGTTCTTC.

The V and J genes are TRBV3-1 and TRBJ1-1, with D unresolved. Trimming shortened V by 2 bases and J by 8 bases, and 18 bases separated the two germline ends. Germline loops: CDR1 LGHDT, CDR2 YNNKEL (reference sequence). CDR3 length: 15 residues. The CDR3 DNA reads TGTGCCAGCAGCCAACTTAACCCGGGCACCGTGGAAGCTTTCTTT. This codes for CASSQLNPGTVEAFF. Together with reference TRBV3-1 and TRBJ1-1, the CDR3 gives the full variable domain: DTAVSQTPKYLVTQMGNDKSIKCEQNLGHDTMYWYKQDSKKFLKIMFSYNNKELIINETVPNRFSPKSPDKAHLNLHINSLELGDSAVYFCASSQLNPGTVEAFFGQGTRLTVV.

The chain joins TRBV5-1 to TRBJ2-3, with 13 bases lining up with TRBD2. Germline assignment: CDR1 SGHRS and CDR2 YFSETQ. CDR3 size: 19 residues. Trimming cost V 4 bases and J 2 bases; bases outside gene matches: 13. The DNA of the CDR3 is TGCGCCAGCAGCCCAACGGCCACTAGCGGGAGGGTCTCCACAGATACGCAGTATTTT. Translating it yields CASSPTATSGRVSTDTQYF. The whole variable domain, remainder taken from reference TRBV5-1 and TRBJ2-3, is KAGVTQTPRYLIKTRGQQVTLSCSPISGHRSVSWYQQTPGQGLQFLFEYFSETQRNKGNFPGRFSGRQFSNSRSEMNVSTLELGDSALYLCASSPTATSGRVSTDTQYFGPGTRLTVL.

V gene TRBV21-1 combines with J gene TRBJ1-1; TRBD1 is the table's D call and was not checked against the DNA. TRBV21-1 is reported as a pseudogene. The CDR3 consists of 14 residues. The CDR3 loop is CASTATGQNTEAFF. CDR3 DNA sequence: TGTGCCAGCACCGCCACCGGACAGAACACTGAAGCTTTCTTT.

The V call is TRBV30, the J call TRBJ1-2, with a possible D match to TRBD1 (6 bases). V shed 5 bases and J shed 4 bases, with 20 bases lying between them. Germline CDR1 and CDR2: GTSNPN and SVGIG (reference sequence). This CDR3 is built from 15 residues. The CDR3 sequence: CAWQRGGLGGYGYTF. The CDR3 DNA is TGTGCCTGGCAGAGGGGGGGCCTAGGAGGCTATGGCTACACCTTC.

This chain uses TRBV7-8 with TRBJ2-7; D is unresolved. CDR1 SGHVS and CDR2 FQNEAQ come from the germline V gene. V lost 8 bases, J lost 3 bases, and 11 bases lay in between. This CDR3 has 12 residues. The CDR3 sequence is CASGIQDYEQYF. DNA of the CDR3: TGTGCCAGCGGGATCCAGGACTACGAGCAGTACTTC.

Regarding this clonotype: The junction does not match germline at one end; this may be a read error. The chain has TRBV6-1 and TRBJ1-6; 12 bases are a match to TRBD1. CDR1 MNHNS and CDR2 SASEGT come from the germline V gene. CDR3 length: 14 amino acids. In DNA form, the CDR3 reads TGTGCCAGCGGGACAGGGGGCGACAGCTCACCCCCCCACTTT. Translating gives CASGTGGDSSPPHF.

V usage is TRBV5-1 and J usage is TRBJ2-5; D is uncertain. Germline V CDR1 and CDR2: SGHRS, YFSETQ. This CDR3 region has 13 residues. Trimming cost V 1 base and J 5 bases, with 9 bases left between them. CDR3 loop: CASSLSTAETQYF. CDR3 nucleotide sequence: TGCGCCAGCAGCTTGTCGACGGCCGAGACCCAGTACTTC.

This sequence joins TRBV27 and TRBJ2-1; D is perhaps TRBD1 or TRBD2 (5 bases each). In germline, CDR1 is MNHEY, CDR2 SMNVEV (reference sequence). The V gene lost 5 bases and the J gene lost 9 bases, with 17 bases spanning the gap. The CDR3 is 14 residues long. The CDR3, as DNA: TGTGCCAGCAGTCGGGACCAGACCTTCGGTGAGCAGTTCTTC. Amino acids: CASSRDQTFGEQFF.

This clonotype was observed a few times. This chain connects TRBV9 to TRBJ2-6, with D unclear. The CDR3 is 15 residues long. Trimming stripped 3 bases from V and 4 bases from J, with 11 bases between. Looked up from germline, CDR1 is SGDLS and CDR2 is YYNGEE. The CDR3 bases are TGTGCCAGCAGCGACGATCCCACAGGGGCCAACGTCCTGACTTTC. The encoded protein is CASSDDPTGANVLTF.

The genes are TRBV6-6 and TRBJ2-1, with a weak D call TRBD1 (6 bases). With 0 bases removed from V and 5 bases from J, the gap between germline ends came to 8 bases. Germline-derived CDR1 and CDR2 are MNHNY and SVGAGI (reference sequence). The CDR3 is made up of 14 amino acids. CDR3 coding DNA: TGTGCCAGCAGTTACTCGGGGGCCGACAATGAGCAGTTCTTC. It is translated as CASSYSGADNEQFF.

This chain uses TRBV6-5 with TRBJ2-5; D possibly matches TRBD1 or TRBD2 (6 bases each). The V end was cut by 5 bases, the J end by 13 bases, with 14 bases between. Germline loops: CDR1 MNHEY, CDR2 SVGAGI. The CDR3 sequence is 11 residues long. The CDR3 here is CASSNTGRLYF. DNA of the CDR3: TGTGCCAGCAGTAACACAGGGAGGTTGTACTTC.

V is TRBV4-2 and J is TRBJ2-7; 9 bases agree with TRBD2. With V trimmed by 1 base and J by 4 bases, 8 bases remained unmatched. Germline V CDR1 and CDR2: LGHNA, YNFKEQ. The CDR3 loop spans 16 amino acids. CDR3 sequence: CASSQAPLAGMYEQYF. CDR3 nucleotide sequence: TGTGCCAGCAGCCAAGCCCCGCTAGCGGGAATGTACGAGCAGTACTTC.

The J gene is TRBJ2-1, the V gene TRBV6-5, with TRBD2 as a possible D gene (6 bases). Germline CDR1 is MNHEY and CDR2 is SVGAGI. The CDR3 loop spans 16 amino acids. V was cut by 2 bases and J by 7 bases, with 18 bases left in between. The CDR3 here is CASSYVSEGRRNEQFF. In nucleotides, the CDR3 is TGTGCCAGCAGTTACGTTTCGGAGGGGCGAAGGAATGAGCAGTTCTTC.

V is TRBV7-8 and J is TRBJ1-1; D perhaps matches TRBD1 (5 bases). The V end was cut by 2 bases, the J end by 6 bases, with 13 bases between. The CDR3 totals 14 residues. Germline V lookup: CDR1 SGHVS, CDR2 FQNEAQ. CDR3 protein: CASSLKGEDAEAFF. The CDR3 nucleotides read TGTGCCAGCAGCTTAAAAGGGGAGGACGCTGAAGCTTTCTTT.

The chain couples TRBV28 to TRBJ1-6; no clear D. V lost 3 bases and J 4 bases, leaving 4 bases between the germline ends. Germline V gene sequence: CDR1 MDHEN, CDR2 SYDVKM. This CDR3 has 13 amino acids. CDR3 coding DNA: TGTGCCAGCAGTTTCCAGTATAATTCACCCCTCCACTTT. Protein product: CASSFQYNSPLHF.

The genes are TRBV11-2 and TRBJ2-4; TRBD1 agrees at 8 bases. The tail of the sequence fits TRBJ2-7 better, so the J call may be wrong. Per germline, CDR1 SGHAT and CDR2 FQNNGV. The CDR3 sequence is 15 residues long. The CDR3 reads CASSSDRGGGYEQYF. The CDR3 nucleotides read TGTGCCAGCAGCTCAGACAGGGGAGGTGGGTACGAGCAGTACTTC.

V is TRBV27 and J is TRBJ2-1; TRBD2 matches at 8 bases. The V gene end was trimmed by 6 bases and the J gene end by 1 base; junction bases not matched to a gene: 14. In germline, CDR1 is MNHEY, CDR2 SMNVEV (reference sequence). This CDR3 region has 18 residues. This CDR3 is CASRSSGRLGGSYNEQFF. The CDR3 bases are TGTGCCAGCAGGTCTAGCGGGCGGTTAGGGGGGTCCTACAATGAGCAGTTCTTC.

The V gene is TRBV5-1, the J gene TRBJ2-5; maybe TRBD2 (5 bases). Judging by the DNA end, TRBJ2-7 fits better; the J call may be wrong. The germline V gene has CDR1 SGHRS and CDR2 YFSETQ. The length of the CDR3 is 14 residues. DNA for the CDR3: TGCGCCAGCCTCCTGACTGTCGGCGGGTACGAGCAGTACTTC. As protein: CASLLTVGGYEQYF.

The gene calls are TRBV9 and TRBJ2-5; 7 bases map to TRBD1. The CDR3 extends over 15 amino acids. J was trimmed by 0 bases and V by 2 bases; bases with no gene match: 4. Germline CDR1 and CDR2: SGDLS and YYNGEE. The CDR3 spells CASSVWTGDQETQYF. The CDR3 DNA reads TGTGCCAGCAGCGTGTGGACAGGCGACCAAGAGACCCAGTACTTC. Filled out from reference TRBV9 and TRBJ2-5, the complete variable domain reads DSGVTQTPKHLITATGQRVTLRCSPRSGDLSVYWYQQSLDQGLQFLIQYYNGEERAKGNILERFSAQQFPDLHSELNLSSLELGDSALYFCASSVWTGDQETQYFGPGTRLLVL.

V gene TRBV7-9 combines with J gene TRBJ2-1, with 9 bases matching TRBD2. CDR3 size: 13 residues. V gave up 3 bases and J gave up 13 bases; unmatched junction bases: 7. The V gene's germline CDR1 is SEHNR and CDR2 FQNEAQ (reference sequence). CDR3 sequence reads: CASSLGREGDQFF. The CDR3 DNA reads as TGTGCCAGCAGCTTGGGGCGGGAGGGGGACCAGTTCTTC.

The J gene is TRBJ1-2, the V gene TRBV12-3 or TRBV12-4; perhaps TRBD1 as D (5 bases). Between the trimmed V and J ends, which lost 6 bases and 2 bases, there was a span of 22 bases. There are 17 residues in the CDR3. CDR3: CASRTDWDWRGNYGYTF. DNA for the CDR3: TGTGCCAGCAGAACGGACTGGGACTGGAGGGGCAACTATGGCTACACCTTC.